The sequence of this TCR beta chain was determined in a study of blood T cell repertoires in COVID-19. The CDR3 totals 15 residues. V was pared by 0 bases and J by 3 bases, with 1 base of the junction left unmatched. Germline loops: CDR1 SGHRS, CDR2 YFSETQ. Repertoires were generated with immunoSEQ multiplex PCR, while TCRdb's copy carries only in-frame clones and drops some. The sample lists over 130,000 clones, over 60% occurring once. The material sequenced was peripheral blood. The chain links TRBV5-1 to TRBJ2-4, with TRBD1 matching over 9 bases. This receptor was identified in a woman aged 80 or over with active or convalescent COVID-19. CDR3: CASSLGQGDKNIQYF. The CDR3 DNA is TGCGCCAGCAGCTTGGGACAGGGGGACAAAAACATTCAGTACTTC. Using reference TRBV5-1 and TRBJ2-4 for the parts outside the CDR3, the full variable domain is KAGVTQTPRYLIKTRGQQVTLSCSPISGHRSVSWYQQTPGQGLQFLFEYFSETQRNKGNFPGRFSGRQFSNSRSEMNVSTLELGDSALYLCASSLGQGDKNIQYFGAGTRLSVL.